These 27 T cell receptor beta chains share one sample of origin, sequenced in a study of blood T cell repertoires in COVID-19. Here immunoSEQ multiplex PCR was the method, and the copy in TCRdb shows in-frame clones only, minus some. The sample carries roughly 70,000 clones, roughly four fifths recorded once. Sequenced sample: peripheral blood. These receptors were collected from a human donor in a cohort sampled during active COVID-19.

The chain recombines TRBV2 with TRBJ1-6; tentative D call: TRBD1 (6 bases). V was trimmed by 8 bases and J by 9 bases, leaving 20 bases between them. The CDR3 is 15 residues long. Germline V CDR1 and CDR2: SNHLY, FYNNEI. In nucleotides, the CDR3 is TGTGCCAGCGCCGTTCGGGCGGCAGGGGCTTCACCCCTCCACTTT. Its translation is CASAVRAAGASPLHF. The full variable domain, its missing parts supplied by reference TRBV2 and TRBJ1-6, is EPEVTQTPSHQVTQMGQEVILRCVPISNHLYFYWYRQILGQKVEFLVSFYNNEISEKSEIFDDQFSVERPDGSNFTLKIRSTKLEDSAMYFCASAVRAAGASPLHFGNGTRLTVT.

J is TRBJ1-2 and V is TRBV1; no check of the table's D call, TRBD1, against the DNA was made. TRBV1 is a known pseudogene. The CDR3 has 18 residues. The CDR3 here is CTSSQDYRAQGVSRGYTF. The CDR3 nucleotides read TGCACCAGCAGCCAAGATTACCGGGCACAGGGGGTTTCTAGAGGCTACACCTTC.

This CDR3 reads CASSLDLGQANTEAFF. The CDR3 region has the DNA TGTGCCAGCAGTCTTGACTTGGGGCAAGCGAACACTGAAGCTTTCTTT. The rearrangement links TRBV27 to TRBJ1-1, with a tentative D call TRBD1 (5 bases). Germline CDR1 MNHEY, CDR2 SMNVEV (reference sequence). The CDR3 runs to 16 residues. V was cut by 5 bases and J by 1 base, with 17 bases left in between.

The chain combines TRBV5-1 with TRBJ2-2, with 7 bases fitting TRBD1. The V segment lost 3 bases and the J segment 6 bases; nucleotides outside the gene matches: 14. The germline gives CDR1 SGHRS, CDR2 YFSETQ. The CDR3 has 17 amino acids. In nucleotides, the CDR3 is TGCGCCAGCAGCTCGGGACAGCTCGTTTCGTTATCCGGGGAGCTGTTTTTT. Translated: CASSSGQLVSLSGELFF.

The rearrangement joins TRBV4-2 to TRBJ2-7; possible D gene TRBD2, 6 bases. Trimming cost V 1 base and J 6 bases, with 19 bases left between them. This CDR3 has 16 residues. The germline V gene has CDR1 LGHNA and CDR2 YNFKEQ. The CDR3, as DNA: TGTGCCAGCAGCCAAGGGTCGGGGGTCCTCCCCAGCGAGCAGTACTTC. Protein product: CASSQGSGVLPSEQYF.

CDR3 protein: CASSLRRQAYEQYF. As DNA, the CDR3 is TGTGCCAGCAGCTTGCGGCGACAGGCCTACGAGCAGTACTTC. V gene TRBV11-2 combines with J gene TRBJ2-7; D is perhaps TRBD1 (6 bases). Trimming took off 3 bases at V and 2 bases at J, with 11 bases between the two ends. The CDR3 is made up of 14 amino acids. In germline, CDR1 is SGHAT, CDR2 FQNNGV.

V is TRBV18 and J is TRBJ1-2; D is possibly TRBD1 (6 bases). Germline values: CDR1 KGHSH, CDR2 LQKENI. V lost 3 bases, J lost 4 bases, and 12 bases lay in between. This CDR3 comprises 14 residues. The CDR3 here is CASSPSTGSYGYTF. CDR3 nucleotides: TGTGCCAGCTCACCTTCAACAGGGAGCTATGGCTACACCTTC.

The rearrangement links TRBV6-5 to TRBJ1-2; 8 bases are shared with TRBD1. CDR3 length: 15 residues. Germline trimming cut 6 bases from V and 6 bases from J; bases unmatched to any gene: 12. Germline-derived CDR1 and CDR2 are MNHEY and SVGAGI. For the CDR3, the DNA is TGTGCCAGCAGGATCCGGGGTCAGGGGGCGAATGGCTACACCTTC. Translated, it gives CASRIRGQGANGYTF.

This chain uses TRBV5-5 with TRBJ1-5; D possibly corresponds to TRBD1 (6 bases). In germline, CDR1 is SGHKS, CDR2 YYEKEE (reference sequence). This CDR3 comprises 15 residues. V lost 4 bases and J lost 4, with 15 bases in between. Here the CDR3 reads CASSPRADSNQPQHF. CDR3 nucleotides: TGTGCCAGCAGCCCAAGAGCGGACAGTAATCAGCCCCAGCATTTT.

The rearrangement uses TRBV9 and TRBJ1-1, with D tentatively TRBD1 (6 bases). The CDR3 contains 14 residues. From germline, CDR1 is SGDLS and CDR2 YYNGEE. V was cut by 1 base and J by 0 bases, with 7 bases left in between. The CDR3 reads CASSVQGMNTEAFF. In DNA, the CDR3 is TGTGCCAGCAGCGTACAGGGGATGAACACTGAAGCTTTCTTT.

The chain employs TRBV7-9 and TRBJ2-3; 8 bases line up with TRBD1. Trimming at V came to 5 bases and at J to 5 bases, leaving 9 bases not matched to a gene. This CDR3 has 15 amino acids. Germline loops: CDR1 SEHNR, CDR2 FQNEAQ (reference sequence). The CDR3 sequence: CASSPVWDRIDTQYF. The CDR3 coding sequence is TGTGCCAGCAGCCCCGTATGGGACAGGATAGATACGCAGTATTTT.

This chain connects TRBV5-6 to TRBJ1-3; no clear D. V lost 1 base to trimming and J lost 0 bases, with 11 bases between them. Germline V lookup: CDR1 SGHDT, CDR2 YYEEEE. The CDR3 spans 16 residues. The CDR3 sequence: CASSLRLTTSGNTIYF. The CDR3 DNA reads TGTGCCAGCAGCTTGCGACTCACGACCTCTGGAAACACCATATATTTT. The whole variable domain, remainder taken from reference TRBV5-6 and TRBJ1-3, is DAGVTQSPTHLIKTRGQQVTLRCSPKSGHDTVSWYQQALGQGPQFIFQYYEEEERQRGNFPDRFSGHQFPNYSSELNVNALLLGDSALYLCASSLRLTTSGNTIYFGEGSWLTVV.

This clone was observed a handful of times. This chain uses TRBV3-1 (or the pseudogene TRBV3-2) with TRBJ1-6, with D possibly being TRBD1 (5 bases). The CDR3 has 14 amino acids. CDR1 is LGHDT and CDR2 is YNNKEL in the germline V gene (reference sequence). V lost 0 bases and J lost 7, with 7 bases in between. As DNA, the CDR3 is TGTGCCAGCAGCCAAGACAGGGCCAATTCACCCCTCCACTTT. Translated, it gives CASSQDRANSPLHF.

The chain has TRBV2 and TRBJ2-4; a weak D match, TRBD1 (6 bases). The length of the CDR3 is 15 residues. Germline CDR1 is SNHLY and CDR2 is FYNNEI. Trimming stripped 2 bases from V and 7 bases from J, with 15 bases between. The CDR3 loop reads CASSESSGGVNIQYF. CDR3 sequence (DNA): TGTGCCAGCAGTGAAAGTAGTGGGGGCGTCAACATTCAGTACTTC.

V and J are TRBV2 and TRBJ2-3, with 8 bases aligning to TRBD1. This CDR3 is 15 amino acids long. Unmatched junction bases numbered 9, after V lost 8 bases and J lost 2 bases. Germline V gene lookup returns CDR1 SNHLY and CDR2 FYNNEI. CDR3 sequence (DNA): TGTGCCAGCGGTCCGGGACAGGCGTCCACAGATACGCAGTATTTT. It translates to CASGPGQASTDTQYF.

The V call is TRBV3-1 (or the pseudogene TRBV3-2), the J call TRBJ1-1; 7 bases are shared with TRBD1. The CDR3 totals 14 residues. CDR1 LGHDT and CDR2 YNNKEL come from the germline V gene (reference sequence). Unmatched junction bases numbered 9, after V lost 6 bases and J lost 5 bases. CDR3 DNA: TGTGCCAGCAGACCTGACAGGGAAGGAACTGAAGCTTTCTTT. As protein: CASRPDREGTEAFF.

The rearrangement uses TRBV19 and TRBJ1-4; D possibly corresponds to TRBD1 (5 bases). Trimming took 6 bases from V and 3 from J, leaving 14 bases between them. The CDR3 loop spans 15 amino acids. Germline V gives CDR1 LNHDA, CDR2 SQIVND (reference sequence). The chain's CDR3 is CASRRGARANEKLFF. CDR3 nucleotide sequence: TGTGCCAGTAGGCGCGGGGCGAGGGCTAATGAAAAACTGTTTTTT.

V is TRBV29-1 and J is TRBJ2-3; 8 bases line up with TRBD1. Germline CDR1 is SQVTM and CDR2 is ANQGSEA. This CDR3 region has 12 residues. J was trimmed by 4 bases and V by 6 bases; bases with no gene match: 3. The CDR3 reads CSVRTGSDTQYF. The CDR3 DNA reads TGCAGCGTCCGGACAGGGTCAGATACGCAGTATTTT.

This clone showed up just once. The chain combines TRBV7-8 with TRBJ2-1; D is possibly TRBD1 (6 bases). This CDR3 is 19 amino acids long. Trimming removed 5 bases from V and 6 bases from J, with 29 bases in between. Germline CDR1 SGHVS, CDR2 FQNEAQ. In nucleotides, the CDR3 is TGTGCCAGCAGCCTAATCAAGGGACCAAGACAGGCTACCACCAATGAGCAGTTCTTC. Amino acids: CASSLIKGPRQATTNEQFF. The whole variable domain, filled in from reference TRBV7-8 and TRBJ2-1, reads GAGVSQSPRYKVAKRGQDVALRCDPISGHVSLFWYQQALGQGPEFLTYFQNEAQLDKSGLPSDRFFAERPEGSVSTLKIQRTQQEDSAVYLCASSLIKGPRQATTNEQFFGPGTRLTVL.

The chain combines TRBV7-6 with TRBJ1-5, with TRBD1 matching over 8 bases. Trimming at V came to 5 bases and at J to 7 bases, leaving 4 bases not matched to a gene. The CDR3 contains 13 residues. The germline V gene has CDR1 SGHVS and CDR2 FNYEAQ. The DNA of the CDR3 is TGTGCCAGCAGCAAGGACAGGGACCAGCCCCAGCATTTT. Protein sequence: CASSKDRDQPQHF.

The V and J genes are TRBV5-6 and TRBJ1-3; D uncertain. V dropped 3 bases and J dropped 0 bases, with 13 bases sitting between them. The V gene's germline CDR1 is SGHDT and CDR2 YYEEEE. CDR3 length equals 16 residues. CDR3 coding DNA: TGTGCCAGCAGCTGGTTGCAGGCCGACTCTGGAAACACCATATATTTT. Translation gives CASSWLQADSGNTIYF.

The chain carries TRBV5-6 and TRBJ2-3; tentatively, D is TRBD1 (6 bases). Germline values: CDR1 SGHDT, CDR2 YYEEEE. The CDR3 spans 13 residues. Trimming stripped 2 bases from V and 5 bases from J, with 9 bases between. The CDR3, as DNA: TGTGCCAGCAGCTTACAGGGAGTAGATACGCAGTATTTT. This encodes CASSLQGVDTQYF.

The CDR3 region is CASSLARGGYNEQFF. The CDR3 coding sequence is TGTGCCAGCAGCTTAGCGCGGGGAGGCTACAATGAGCAGTTCTTC. This chain links TRBV7-6 with TRBJ2-1; D is perhaps TRBD2 (6 bases). The length of the CDR3 is 15 residues. Germline V gene data show CDR1 as SGHVS and CDR2 as FNYEAQ. V was cut by 0 bases and J by 3 bases, with 9 bases left in between.

The chain is built from TRBV10-2 and TRBJ2-7; D is perhaps TRBD1 (6 bases). The CDR3 is 14 residues long. The germline V gene encodes CDR1 WSHSY and CDR2 SAAADI. Trimming removed 6 bases at V and 2 bases at J, with 14 bases between. The CDR3 reads CASSRRGYTYEQYF. CDR3 coding DNA: TGCGCCAGCAGCCGCAGGGGATATACCTACGAGCAGTACTTC.

The chain carries TRBV6-4 and TRBJ2-3, with 9 bases fitting TRBD2. Trimming removed 3 bases from V and 4 bases from J; junction bases left unmatched: 2. The germline gives CDR1 MRHNA, CDR2 SNTAGT. This CDR3 has 14 residues. The CDR3 region has the DNA TGTGCCAGCAGTGAGCGGGGGGGTTCAGATACGCAGTATTTT. Amino acid sequence: CASSERGGSDTQYF.

This sequence joins TRBV19 and TRBJ2-1; 12 bases match TRBD2. CDR3 length equals 16 residues. The germline CDR1 and CDR2 sequences are LNHDA and SQIVND (reference sequence). J was trimmed by 8 bases and V by 5 bases; bases with no gene match: 10. CDR3 residues: CASSPRGLAGGYEQFF. The CDR3 DNA follows: TGTGCCAGTAGTCCCCGGGGGCTAGCGGGGGGGTATGAGCAGTTCTTC.

The chain has TRBV6-5 and TRBJ2-5; TRBD2 is a possible D gene (6 bases). CDR1 is MNHEY, CDR2 SVGAGI, per germline. V was cut by 8 bases and J by 3 bases, with 19 bases left in between. The CDR3 is 15 amino acids. The CDR3 reads CASAPWRGREETQYF. Here the CDR3 DNA reads TGTGCCAGCGCCCCTTGGAGGGGTAGGGAAGAGACCCAGTACTTC.